This T cell receptor (beta chain) was sequenced during a study of neoadjuvant anti-PD-1 for oral cavity cancer. Findings and caveats of the study: Higher pretreatment blood Treg/Th17 ratios correlated with higher pretreatment blood and lower post-treatment tumor TCRbeta clonality. After neoadjuvant nivolumab, PBMC T cell clonality was significantly higher in non-responders than responders.

Stage II-IVA oral cavity squamous cell carcinoma was new and untreated by systemic or radiation therapy. Blood cells were analyzed directly, without culture or expansion. Profiled with immunoSEQ multiplex PCR; TCRdb holds only in-frame clones, not every one. The data show more than 12,000 clones, 70% seen once. Worth noting for this clone: Its antigen is unknown.

V dropped 6 bases and J dropped 3; count of bases not matched to a gene: 7. CDR1 is MDHEN, CDR2 SYDVKM, per germline. CDR3 length equals 14 residues. The rearrangement joins TRBV28 to TRBJ1-2; 7 nucleotides align to TRBD1. The sequence was obtained from a person between 35 and 79 years old with oral cavity squamous cell carcinoma. Sequencing was performed on PBMCs, taken before nivolumab (anti-PD-1) treatment. CDR3 coding DNA: TGTGCCAGCAGGAGACAGGGACCCCACTATGGCTACACCTTC. It translates to CASRRQGPHYGYTF.